The clone carrying this T cell receptor beta chain appeared a few times. This record comes from a study of monozygotic twins with cystic fibrosis. Generated by immunoSEQ multiplex PCR, the TCRdb table keeps only in-frame clones and is missing some. The table lists tens of thousands of clones, 84% of them singletons. This CDR3 is built from 16 residues. The ends were cut back, 4 bases at V and 0 bases at J, with 13 bases in the middle. The germline V gene encodes CDR1 LNHDA and CDR2 SQIVND (reference sequence). The material sequenced was blood. The chain has TRBV19 and TRBJ2-4; weak D call: TRBD1 (6 bases). The receptor comes from a girl aged 2 to 10 with cystic fibrosis. CDR3 nucleotide sequence: TGTGCCAGTAGTACGGGCGGACAGTTAGCCAAAAACATTCAGTACTTC. It yields the protein CASSTGGQLAKNIQYF.